This T cell receptor (beta chain) was identified in a study of T cell responses to AZD1222 COVID-19 vaccine. General study findings and limits: Clonal diversity was possibly underestimated; the donors were predominantly white British and more often female. Two AZD1222 doses significantly raised spike-specific TCR breadth and depth over controls.

Germline V gene lookup returns CDR1 SQVTM and CDR2 ANQGSEA. This CDR3 is 13 amino acids long. V lost 1 base to trimming and J lost 6 bases, with 11 bases between them. Regarding this clone: The target antigen is unknown.

TCRdb's table, derived via immunoSEQ multiplex PCR, lists solely in-frame clones and lacks some. The sample lists more than 80,000 clones, approximately 85% occurring once. Second doses were pooled across both intervals (about 4 or about 12 weeks). The TCR sequence derives from an adult who received the AZD1222 COVID-19 vaccine. The rearrangement joins TRBV29-1 to TRBJ2-3; D is ambiguous. This material consisted of peripheral blood, taken 28 days after the second AZD1222 dose. In DNA form, the CDR3 reads TGCAGCGTTGAAGGCCCCGTCTCGGATACGCAGTATTTT. Translating gives CSVEGPVSDTQYF.